A single sample gave rise to the 10 T cell receptor beta chains below, sequenced in a study of early T cells in non-severe SARS-CoV-2 infection. One entry per CDR3 protein results from TCRdb running MiXCR on the 5' RACE reads. This table holds around 78,000 distinct CDR3 sequences, around a tenth found once. Sequences were derived from whole blood, sampled at baseline. The receptors shown here come from an adult who was a healthcare worker with PCR-confirmed SARS-CoV-2 infection or an uninfected control (not recorded which).

This rearrangement joins TRBV12-3 or TRBV12-4 to TRBJ2-1; the D gene could be TRBD1 or TRBD2 (5 bases each). Trimming shortened V by 6 bases and J by 2 bases, and 17 bases separated the two germline ends. This CDR3 has 16 residues. CDR3 residues: CASSLRAGGPYNEQFF. The CDR3 nucleotides are TGTGCCAGCAGCCTCAGGGCCGGAGGCCCCTACAATGAGCAGTTCTTC.

CDR3 sequence reads: CASSQERQNTGELFF. As DNA, the CDR3 is TGTGCCAGCAGCCAAGAGAGGCAGAACACCGGGGAGCTGTTTTTT. The V gene is TRBV14, the J gene TRBJ2-2; no definite D call. Germline CDR1 reads SGHDN; CDR2 reads FVKESK. V dropped 0 bases and J dropped 1 base, with 6 bases sitting between them. There are 15 residues in the CDR3.

This clonotype was picked up many times. The chain couples TRBV7-9 to TRBJ1-4; no reliable D call. With 2 bases removed from V and 0 bases from J, the gap between germline ends came to 10 bases. Germline V CDR1 and CDR2: SEHNR, FQNEAQ (reference sequence). There are 16 residues in the CDR3. The CDR3 loop is CASSLKMVATNEKLFF. The CDR3 DNA reads TGTGCCAGCAGCTTAAAGATGGTTGCAACTAATGAAAAACTGTTTTTT. Looking up the rest from reference TRBV7-9 and TRBJ1-4 gives the full variable domain: DTGVSQNPRHKITKRGQNVTFRCDPISEHNRLYWYRQTLGQGPEFLTYFQNEAQLEKSRLLSDRFSAERPKGSFSTLEIQRTEQGDSAMYLCASSLKMVATNEKLFFGSGTQLSVL.

This clonotype was observed many times. J is TRBJ2-1 and V is TRBV7-2; 9 bases align to TRBD2. Germline lookup yields CDR1 SGHTA and CDR2 FQGNSA. CDR3 length: 17 amino acids. The trim removed 0 bases at V and 2 bases at J, leaving 5 bases unmatched. CDR3 nucleotides: TGTGCCAGCAGCTTAGCAGCGGGGGGTCCTCCCTACAATGAGCAGTTCTTC. It codes for CASSLAAGGPPYNEQFF. The whole variable domain, remainder taken from reference TRBV7-2 and TRBJ2-1, is GAGVSQSPSNKVTEKGKDVELRCDPISGHTALYWYRQSLGQGLEFLIYFQGNSAPDKSGLPSDRFSAERTGGSVSTLTIQRTQQEDSAVYLCASSLAAGGPPYNEQFFGPGTRLTVL.

In its sample, this clonotype was seen many times. The CDR3 bases are TGTGCCATCAGACAGCAAGGGGGGAGAGAGACCCAGTACTTC. Translation: CAIRQQGGRETQYF. The chain couples TRBV10-3 to TRBJ2-5; D possibly matches TRBD1 or TRBD2 (6 bases each). The CDR3 has 14 residues. V lost 6 bases to trimming and J lost 4 bases, with 15 bases between them. Germline V lookup: CDR1 ENHRY, CDR2 SYGVKD.

This clonotype came up once. J is TRBJ2-1 and V is TRBV9; TRBD2 aligns across 8 bases. CDR3 length: 16 residues. The germline V gene encodes CDR1 SGDLS and CDR2 YYNGEE. V trimming: 4 bases; J trimming: 3 bases; junction bases outside the gene matches: 9. In DNA form, the CDR3 reads TGTGCCAGCAGCCCTTCTTCGGGGGGGCTCTACAATGAGCAGTTCTTC. Translated, it gives CASSPSSGGLYNEQFF.

This clonotype was picked up many times. This chain joins TRBV18 and TRBJ1-5; TRBD1 aligns across 8 bases. Per germline, CDR1 KGHSH and CDR2 LQKENI. The junction had 6 bases not matched to a gene; V was cut back by 3 bases and J by 5 bases. The CDR3 runs to 15 residues. CDR3 nucleotide sequence: TGTGCCAGCTCACCCGGACAGGGTATCGATCAGCCCCAGCATTTT. Amino acid sequence: CASSPGQGIDQPQHF.

This clonotype has at least ten counts. The chain carries TRBV7-9 and TRBJ1-1; 10 bases agree with TRBD1. The length of the CDR3 is 15 residues. Germline lookup yields CDR1 SEHNR and CDR2 FQNEAQ (reference sequence). V shed 6 bases and J 6 bases; nucleotides not matched to a gene: 10. The CDR3 loop is CASSSPGQGTPEAFF. In DNA form, the CDR3 reads TGTGCCAGCAGTTCACCGGGACAGGGGACCCCTGAAGCTTTCTTT.

The V gene is TRBV6-1, the J gene TRBJ2-2; 9 bases agree with TRBD1. Germline CDR1 and CDR2: MNHNS and SASEGT. Germline trimming cut 7 bases from V and 5 bases from J; bases unmatched to any gene: 8. The CDR3 runs 15 residues. In DNA, the CDR3 is TGTGCCAGCAACCCGGGACAGGGCGGGACCGGGGAGCTGTTTTTT. Encoded protein: CASNPGQGGTGELFF.

The V and J genes are TRBV2 and TRBJ1-1, with D perhaps matching TRBD1 (5 bases). This CDR3 is 15 amino acids long. Germline-derived CDR1 and CDR2 are SNHLY and FYNNEI. V was trimmed by 3 bases and J by 0 bases, leaving 11 bases between them. The DNA for the CDR3 is TGTGCCAGCAGTGATCCGGCAGGGATGAACACTGAAGCTTTCTTT. Residues: CASSDPAGMNTEAFF.